The 7 T cell receptor beta chains below come from one sample, sequenced in a study of read filtering for tumor transcriptome and immune sequencing. This library used approximately 0.4 ug RNA and molecular barcoded adaptors spanning alpha/delta and beta/gamma chains. TCRdb recomputed calls from the reads with MiXCR, one row per CDR3 protein. Of around 140,000 distinct CDR3 sequences listed, 13% were seen once; the top ten hold just under 8.5%. The source material was a population of CD138-negative cells sorted from bone marrow. Source of these receptors: a donor at least 40 years old with multiple myeloma.

This clonotype occurred many times. The chain couples TRBV7-2 to TRBJ2-3; 9 bases are a match to TRBD2. The CDR3 covers 16 residues. CDR1 and CDR2 (germline): SGHTA, FQGNSA. Trimming cost V 3 bases and J 3 bases; bases outside gene matches: 7. DNA of the CDR3: TGTGCCAGCAGCTTGAACGGACTAGCGCTTACAGATACGCAGTATTTT. Translation gives CASSLNGLALTDTQYF.

This clonotype has a count of ten or more. The CDR3 bases are TGCAGTGCTAGAGATGTCCGGCAGGGTGATAGCACTGAAGCTTTCTTT. Translated: CSARDVRQGDSTEAFF. The V call is TRBV20-1, the J call TRBJ1-1; D may be TRBD1 (5 bases). Germline lookup yields CDR1 DFQATT and CDR2 SNEGSKA (reference sequence). CDR3 length: 16 amino acids. Trimming removed 0 bases from V and 4 bases from J, with 18 bases in between.

About this clonotype: A much bigger clone sits one base away, suggesting this may be a read error. This likely comes from a read error, as the CDR3 has no conserved phenylalanine or tryptophan at its end. This chain joins TRBV4-3 and TRBJ1-5; D gene uncertain. The germline V and J ends were trimmed by 2 bases and 7 bases, with 6 bases remaining between them. CDR1 and CDR2 from the germline V gene are LGHNA and YSLEER. The CDR3 runs to 12 residues. The CDR3 DNA reads as TGCGCCAGCAGCCAACCCTTACAGCCCCAGCATTTA. Residues: CASSQPLQPQHL.

In regard to this clonotype: Since a much larger clone is just one base distant, this may be a read error. J is TRBJ2-1 and V is TRBV24-1; 7 bases fit TRBD2. There are 16 residues in the CDR3. In germline, CDR1 is KGHDR, CDR2 SFDVKD. The CDR3 is CATSSRASGSYNGQFF. The DNA for the CDR3 is TGTGCCACCTCAAGTAGAGCTAGCGGCTCCTACAATGGGCAGTTCTTC.

This clonotype appeared many times. This rearrangement joins TRBV29-1 to TRBJ2-4; D perhaps matches TRBD2 (6 bases). V was cut by 1 base and J by 0 bases, with 10 bases left in between. The CDR3 is 15 residues long. Germline lookup yields CDR1 SQVTM and CDR2 ANQGSEA. CDR3 sequence (DNA): TGCAGCGTTGAAGGGGGGGTTCCAGCCAAAAACATTCAGTACTTC. Translating gives CSVEGGVPAKNIQYF.

This clonotype was observed a few times. The chain is built from TRBV7-9 and TRBJ2-7, with D tentatively TRBD2 (5 bases). CDR1 and CDR2 (germline): SEHNR, FQNEAQ (reference sequence). The CDR3 is 13 amino acids. V was pared by 4 bases and J by 3 bases, with 10 bases between. CDR3 region: CASSYPRDYEQYF. DNA of the CDR3: TGTGCCAGCAGCTACCCACGGGACTACGAGCAGTACTTC. Variable domain in full (rest from reference TRBV7-9 and TRBJ2-7): DTGVSQNPRHKITKRGQNVTFRCDPISEHNRLYWYRQTLGQGPEFLTYFQNEAQLEKSRLLSDRFSAERPKGSFSTLEIQRTEQGDSAMYLCASSYPRDYEQYFGPGTRLTVT.

This clonotype has more than one count but fewer than ten. The chain couples TRBV29-1 to TRBJ2-2; possibly TRBD1 for D (6 bases). The germline gives CDR1 SQVTM, CDR2 ANQGSEA. Trimming left V 6 bases short and J 0 bases short, with 8 bases between. There are 13 residues in the CDR3. The CDR3 DNA follows: TGCAGCGTGGACAGCGCGAACACCGGGGAGCTGTTTTTT. Translation: CSVDSANTGELFF.